Reported below is one T cell receptor beta chain. The data belong to a study of blood T cell repertoires in COVID-19. Living in roughly 23 US areas, the participants were between roughly 18 and 95 years of age. Participants reported their clinical history, and cohort assignment relied on those reports. Donors in Cohort 3 counted as recovered after two negative PCRs, clearance, or symptom resolution. The authors' processing: Estimates of nucleated cell counts were drawn from the amplification of reference gene primers. Sequencing was performed with immunoSEQ multiplex PCR; in TCRdb, only in-frame clones are kept and a portion is missing. The V and J calls and clone size were taken over from that table, and D and trimming were inferred from the DNA. This sample has 150,000 to 200,000 clones, with about four fifths found just once. The CDR3 is 14 amino acids. The ends lost 3 bases at V and 2 bases at J; junction bases unmatched: 4. CDR1 is SGHDT, CDR2 YYEEEE, per germline.

This chain connects TRBV5-6 to TRBJ1-1, with TRBD1 matching over 7 bases. The sample comprised PBMCs or T cells enriched from blood (not recorded which). This receptor was taken from a man aged 50 to 60 who had recovered from COVID-19. Written as DNA, the CDR3 is TGTGCCAGCAGCTGGGGACAGACAAACACTGAAGCTTTCTTT. It encodes CASSWGQTNTEAFF.